This TCR beta chain stems from a study of shared clonotypes between healthy human individuals (TCRdb year 2020). About the investigation overall: Three men and a couple of women, aged 18 to 49 years, made up the cohort. Per donor, three plates each were used for CD4 naive and CD4 memory, two for CD8 naive, and one for CD8 memory. To estimate repertoire size and how much clonotype sharing occurs between individuals, the study deeply sequenced the blood TCR repertoires of about 5 healthy adults. To increase sequencing depth and limit assay-specific biases, TCR repertoire library preparation and sequencing were carried out by different laboratories using diverse techniques. Each donor's leukapheresis produced roughly between roughly 0.9 and 8.9 billion PBMCs. Here is what the overall study found, with its caveats: Higher generation probabilities were observed for clonotypes shared by all four sorted-subset donors than for non-shared clonotypes. Even with the large sequencing depth, rarefaction of the sorted-subset datasets indicated that sequencing was incomplete. Sampling was restricted to blood, and TCR repertoires in tissue are likely to differ from TCR repertoires in blood. Naive subsets generally had larger estimated clonotype richness than memory subsets. Because the study included a small number of donors, the genetic and exposure-history diversity represented was limited. Around 5% of naive CD4, around 3.6% of naive CD8, roughly 2.4% of memory CD4, and about 0.4% of memory CD8 clonotypes were shared across a few donors. Based on pairwise subsampling, the degree of clonotype sharing among donors was expected to be affected by sequencing depth.

The donors were healthy, HIV-negative adults who had no recently reported acute infections or vaccinations. Every donor was a Caucasian adult living in Nashville, Tennessee, USA. CD4+ T cells were enriched through magnetic negative selection, after which naive cells were positively selected on CD45RA and the remaining negative fraction served as the memory subset. After blood collection by leukapheresis, PBMCs were isolated using Ficoll-Histopaque density gradient centrifugation and then cryopreserved in the vapor phase of liquid nitrogen. Analytical flow cytometry was used to check the purity and quantity of every magnetically sorted T cell population. Genomic DNA was isolated from each sorted fraction and quantified by UV absorbance on a Nanodrop 2000c. A remark on this clone: This clone's antigen is unknown. Base quality data are lacking; no much larger clone is found one base away.

Using the deep immunoSEQ assay, multiplex PCR amplified TCR CDR3 regions from genomic DNA. Genomic DNA extracted from each cell subset was distributed evenly over all wells of several immunoSEQ 96-well plates, and each plate served as one replicate. Each replicate PCR for sorted subsets received 200 ng genomic DNA, equal to around 32,000 T cell genomes. The purified libraries were quantified using a Qubit 3.0 fluorometer, sized with a Bioanalyzer 2100, and then quantified again using the KAPA Library Quantification kit. A separate single-read 150-cycle Illumina NextSeq 550 flow cell was used to sequence each immunoSEQ 96-well plate. The authors' analysis ran thus. Because the immunoSEQ output included only junctional sequences and no quality scores, the filtering could not be the same as the filtering used for full-length reads. Sequences were annotated with PyIR, a Python wrapper for IgBLAST v1.9, using IMGT germline references to assign V/J genes and CDR3. Reads were filtered out if the reads had weak V/J assignments (E-value above 1e-6), no CDR3, stop codons, out-of-frame junctions, or ambiguous translated residues. A V3J clonotype was defined by an identical inferred V gene, J gene, and CDR3 amino acid sequence. Percentage overlap between repertoires was computed as shared unique clonotypes divided by the size of the smaller repertoire. Repertoire richness was assessed with RTK rarefaction, the Chao1 estimator, and Recon v2.1 estimates of unobserved clonotypes. For all TCRbeta clonotypes obtained by the gDNA method from a few donors, generation probabilities were computed with OLGA. TCRdb retrieved this table from immuneACCESS and kept in-frame rearrangements only. Not all clones are present; in checked studies, unresolved V genes account for under half, and no reason is known for the remainder. V and J calls and clone size come straight from that table; D and trimming were deduced from the DNA. This sample has roughly 2.5 million clones in its table, and around 90% of those were observed once. Over 0.12% of the sample belongs to the ten largest clones.

According to the germline V gene, CDR1 reads SGDLS and CDR2 reads YYNGEE. V loses 4 bases of germline sequence and J loses 4 bases, and the interval between the two ends is 12 bases. Taken from cysteine to phenylalanine, the CDR3 has 14 residues. The only DNA kept is the CDR3, 42 bases in frame from the first base. Sequencing was carried out using naive CD4+ T cells sorted from blood. Explained via the paper, the cell subset or site label denotes: CD45RA+ positively selected. This sequence uses TRBV9 and TRBJ2-1, and the D gene may be TRBD2, 5 bases matching. This TCR was sampled from a man between 18 and 29 years old in good health. The bases read TGTGCCAGCAGCCCACCTCCGGGGTACAATGAGCAGTTCTTC. Its coded protein is CASSPPPGYNEQFF.